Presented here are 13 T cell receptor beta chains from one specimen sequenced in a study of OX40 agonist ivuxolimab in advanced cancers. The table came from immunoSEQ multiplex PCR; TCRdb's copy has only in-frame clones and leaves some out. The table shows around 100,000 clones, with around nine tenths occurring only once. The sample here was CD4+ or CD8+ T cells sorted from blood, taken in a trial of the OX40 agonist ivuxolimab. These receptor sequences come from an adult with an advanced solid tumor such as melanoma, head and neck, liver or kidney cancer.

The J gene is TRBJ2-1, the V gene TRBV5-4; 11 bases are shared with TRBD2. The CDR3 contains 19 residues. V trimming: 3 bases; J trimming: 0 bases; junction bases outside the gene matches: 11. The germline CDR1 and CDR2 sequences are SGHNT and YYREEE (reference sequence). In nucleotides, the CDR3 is TGTGCCAGCAGCTCACTCGGGACTAGCGGAGGAAGCTCCTACAATGAGCAGTTCTTC. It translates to CASSSLGTSGGSSYNEQFF.

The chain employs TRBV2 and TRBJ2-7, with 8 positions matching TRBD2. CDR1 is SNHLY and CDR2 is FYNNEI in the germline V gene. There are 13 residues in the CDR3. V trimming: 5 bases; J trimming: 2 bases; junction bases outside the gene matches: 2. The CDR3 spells CASSLRGAYEQYF. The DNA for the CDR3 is TGTGCCAGCAGTCTGCGGGGGGCCTACGAGCAGTACTTC.

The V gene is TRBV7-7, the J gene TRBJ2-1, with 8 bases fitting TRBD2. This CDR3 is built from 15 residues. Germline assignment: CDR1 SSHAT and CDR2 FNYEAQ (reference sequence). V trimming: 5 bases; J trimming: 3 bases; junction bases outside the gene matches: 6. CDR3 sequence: CASSLLAGGYNEQFF. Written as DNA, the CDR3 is TGTGCCAGCAGCCTTCTAGCGGGCGGCTACAATGAGCAGTTCTTC.

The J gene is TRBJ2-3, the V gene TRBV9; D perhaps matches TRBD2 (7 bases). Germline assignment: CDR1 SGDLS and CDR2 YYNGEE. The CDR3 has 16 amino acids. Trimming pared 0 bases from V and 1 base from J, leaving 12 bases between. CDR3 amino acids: CASSVAEGGRTDTQYF. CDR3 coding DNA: TGTGCCAGCAGCGTAGCTGAGGGGGGGCGCACAGATACGCAGTATTTT.

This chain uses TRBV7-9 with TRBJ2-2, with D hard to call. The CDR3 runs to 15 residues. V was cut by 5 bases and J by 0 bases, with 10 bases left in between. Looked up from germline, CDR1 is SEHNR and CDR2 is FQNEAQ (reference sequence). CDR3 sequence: CASSRWAANTGELFF. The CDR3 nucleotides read TGTGCCAGCAGCCGGTGGGCGGCGAACACCGGGGAGCTGTTTTTT.

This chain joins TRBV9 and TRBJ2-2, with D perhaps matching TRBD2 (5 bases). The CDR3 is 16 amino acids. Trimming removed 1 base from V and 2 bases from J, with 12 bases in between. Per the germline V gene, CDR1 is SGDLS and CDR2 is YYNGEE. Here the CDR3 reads CASSVLMDSNTGELFF. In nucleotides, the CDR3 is TGTGCCAGCAGCGTATTGATGGACTCTAACACCGGGGAGCTGTTTTTT.

CDR3 DNA sequence: TGTGCCAGCAGTAACCCTTACGATGGCTACACCTTC. As protein: CASSNPYDGYTF. The chain links TRBV6-5 to TRBJ1-2; D gene ambiguous. Trimming removed 5 bases from V and 6 bases from J, with 10 bases in between. The CDR3 is 12 residues long. Per the germline V gene, CDR1 is MNHEY and CDR2 is SVGAGI.

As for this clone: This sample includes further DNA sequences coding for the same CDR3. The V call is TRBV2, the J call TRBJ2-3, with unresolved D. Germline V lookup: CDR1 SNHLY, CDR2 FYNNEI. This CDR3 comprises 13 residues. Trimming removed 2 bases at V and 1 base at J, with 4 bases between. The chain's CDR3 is CASSELRTDTQYF. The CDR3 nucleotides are TGTGCCAGCAGTGAATTACGCACAGATACGCAGTATTTT.

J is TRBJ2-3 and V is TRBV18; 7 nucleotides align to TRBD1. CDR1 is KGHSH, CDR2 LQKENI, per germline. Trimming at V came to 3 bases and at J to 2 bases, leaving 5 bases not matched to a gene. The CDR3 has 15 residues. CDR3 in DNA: TGTGCCAGCTCACCCGGGACAGAACTCACAGATACGCAGTATTTT. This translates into CASSPGTELTDTQYF.

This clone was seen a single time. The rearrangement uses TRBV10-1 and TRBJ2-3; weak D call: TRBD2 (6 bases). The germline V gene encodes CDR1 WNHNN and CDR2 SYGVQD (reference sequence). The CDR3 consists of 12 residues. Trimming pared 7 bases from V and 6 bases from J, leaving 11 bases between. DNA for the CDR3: TGCGCCAGCAAGGGCGCGGGGGATACGCAGTATTTT. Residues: CASKGAGDTQYF.

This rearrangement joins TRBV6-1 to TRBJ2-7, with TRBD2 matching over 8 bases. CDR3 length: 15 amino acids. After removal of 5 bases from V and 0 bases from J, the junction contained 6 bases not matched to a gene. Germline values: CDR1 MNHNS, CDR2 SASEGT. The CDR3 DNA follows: TGTGCCAGCAGTTCTCTAGCGGGTCGCTCCTACGAGCAGTACTTC. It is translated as CASSSLAGRSYEQYF.

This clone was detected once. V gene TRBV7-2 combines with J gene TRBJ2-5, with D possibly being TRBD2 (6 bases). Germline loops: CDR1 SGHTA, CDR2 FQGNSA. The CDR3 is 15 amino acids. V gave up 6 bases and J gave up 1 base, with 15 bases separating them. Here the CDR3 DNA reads TGTGCCAGCAGAGCGACTAGGAACCTCCAAGAGACCCAGTACTTC. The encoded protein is CASRATRNLQETQYF.

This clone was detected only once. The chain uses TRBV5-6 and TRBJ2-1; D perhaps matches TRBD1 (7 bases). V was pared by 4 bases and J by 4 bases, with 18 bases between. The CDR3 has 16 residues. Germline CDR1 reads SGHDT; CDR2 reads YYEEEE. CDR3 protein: CASSSDRVGGYNEQFF. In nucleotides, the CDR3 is TGTGCCAGCAGCAGCGACAGGGTGGGGGGTTACAATGAGCAGTTCTTC.